This paragraph reports one TCR beta chain. No antigen is known for it. The CDR3 has 13 residues. The germline V gene encodes CDR1 MDHEN and CDR2 SYDVKM. V dropped 6 bases and J dropped 7; count of bases not matched to a gene: 8. This sample is drawn from a study of shared clonotypes between healthy human individuals. General study results and limits: Four donors had around 5% of their naive CD4 clonotypes in common.

Sequencing was performed with immunoSEQ multiplex PCR; in TCRdb, only in-frame clones are kept and a portion is missing. The top ten hold about 2% of the sample, which has some 630,000 clones, about two thirds seen once. The receptor was isolated from a woman in her thirties in good health. V gene TRBV28 combines with J gene TRBJ1-1, with 7 nucleotides matching TRBD1. The specimen sequenced was memory CD4+ T cells sorted from blood. Regarding subset: CD45RA-negative fraction. In DNA form, the CDR3 reads TGTGCCAGCAGCCGACAGGGCTATGGTGAAGCTTTCTTT. Protein product: CASSRQGYGEAFF.